This is a list of T cell receptor beta chains from one sample in a study of shared clonotypes between healthy human individuals. Measured with immunoSEQ multiplex PCR; TCRdb has only the in-frame clones, and not every one. The sample lists 950,000 to 1,100,000 clones; more than 65% were seen once. The source material was memory CD4+ T cells sorted from blood. The receptors derive from a man aged 18 to 29 in good health. Both conserved end residues are part of each CDR3. A D gene is named only where the DNA matches it firmly. The size field is filled for only some rows; it gives once, few, many or a size class.

CDR3 DNA | CDR3 protein | clone size | V gene | D gene | J gene
TGTGCCAGCAGCTTGGACAGGCGAGGCTCAGCTTTCTTT | CASSLDRRGSAFF | few | TRBV5-6 | . | TRBJ1-1
TGTGCCAGCTCACCCCAGGGGATCACTGGGGAGACCCAGTACTTC | CASSPQGITGETQYF | . | TRBV18 | . | TRBJ2-5
TGTGCCAGCAGCTCAGGACAGAGCTCTGGAAACACCATATATTTT | CASSSGQSSGNTIYF | . | TRBV7-2 | . | TRBJ1-3
TGTGCCAGCAGCTTGGCCGAGGGGCCCCAGCATTTT | CASSLAEGPQHF | . | TRBV5-6 | . | TRBJ1-5
TGTGCCAGCGGTTGGCAAGCGGCCTACAATGAGCAGTTCTTC | CASGWQAAYNEQFF | . | TRBV2 | . | TRBJ2-1
TGTGCCAGCAGCTTCGACAGGGCTAATGGCTACACCTTC | CASSFDRANGYTF | . | TRBV7-8 | TRBD1 | TRBJ1-2
TGTGCCTGGGGGTGGACAGGGACTAACTATGGCTACACCTTC | CAWGWTGTNYGYTF | . | TRBV30 | TRBD1 | TRBJ1-2
TGTGCCAGCAGTGAGGGGACAGGGCGCGAAAAACTGTTTTTT | CASSEGTGREKLFF | . | TRBV6-6 | TRBD1 | TRBJ1-4
TGTGCCAGCAGCCTTATGGGGACTAGCGGGAGTTTGACAGATACGCAGTATTTT | CASSLMGTSGSLTDTQYF | few | TRBV13 | TRBD2 | TRBJ2-3
TGTGCCAGCAGTGAAGATAAAGGGATTGGCACTGAAGCTTTCTTT | CASSEDKGIGTEAFF | . | TRBV2 | . | TRBJ1-1
TGTGCCAGCAGCTTGTCCCAGGGTGTGGGAGAGACCCAGTACTTC | CASSLSQGVGETQYF | . | TRBV5-4 | . | TRBJ2-5
TGTGCCAGCAGCGTGGGACGGTCCTCTGGAAACACCATATATTTT | CASSVGRSSGNTIYF | . | TRBV7-2 | . | TRBJ1-3
TGTGCCAGCAGCTTAGACAGGGTGTCGGGCTACACCTTC | CASSLDRVSGYTF | . | TRBV7-2 | . | TRBJ1-2
TGTGCCAGCAGCTTGAATACAGGGAGCGCCACAGATACGCAGTATTTT | CASSLNTGSATDTQYF | . | TRBV7-3 | . | TRBJ2-3
TGCGCCAGCAGCCACGGGACAGTGGGCACTGAAGCTTTCTTT | CASSHGTVGTEAFF | . | TRBV5-1 | TRBD1 | TRBJ1-1
TGTGCCTGGAGCGGACTAGCGGGAGGGGGGTCCTACAATGAGCAGTTCTTC | CAWSGLAGGGSYNEQFF | . | TRBV30 | TRBD2 | TRBJ2-1
TGTGCCAGCAGTCTGGGGACTAGCGGGATTAGAGAGACCCAGTACTTC | CASSLGTSGIRETQYF | . | TRBV9 | TRBD2 | TRBJ2-5
TGTGCCAGCAGTTCATCCGGGACTAGCAAAGACGAGCAGTACTTC | CASSSSGTSKDEQYF | once | TRBV6-5 | TRBD2 | TRBJ2-7
TGTGCCAGTAGTTCCCAAACAGGGACCAGTGAAGCTTTCTTT | CASSSQTGTSEAFF | . | TRBV19 | . | TRBJ1-1
TGCGCCAGCAGCCAAGAGAGGGTTAAGGGTGAGCAGTTCTTC | CASSQERVKGEQFF | . | TRBV4-1 | . | TRBJ2-1
TGCGCCAGCAGTGGAGAAAGGATGGGCGGCTACACCTTC | CASSGERMGGYTF | few | TRBV10-1 | . | TRBJ1-2
TGTGCCAGCAGTTTCGGGACAGGGGGGTATGGCTACACCTTC | CASSFGTGGYGYTF | . | TRBV27 | TRBD1 | TRBJ1-2
TGTGCCAGTAGGCGGGGACCCAATAATGAAAAACTGTTTTTT | CASRRGPNNEKLFF | . | TRBV19 | . | TRBJ1-4
TGTGCCAGCAGCTTGGCCGGACAGGGGGCGAAAGAGACCCAGTACTTC | CASSLAGQGAKETQYF | few | TRBV5-4 | TRBD1 | TRBJ2-5
TGTGCCAGCAGCATCCCGAGGGCATCCGGGGAGCTGTTTTTT | CASSIPRASGELFF | . | TRBV11-2 | . | TRBJ2-2
TGTGCCAGCAGCTTGGAATCCAGGGTCGGCTATGGCTACACCTTC | CASSLESRVGYGYTF | . | TRBV5-4 | . | TRBJ1-2
TGTGCCAGTAGTATGGCAGGGGGGGATACGCAGTATTTT | CASSMAGGDTQYF | . | TRBV19 | . | TRBJ2-3
TGTGCCAGCAGCCTTAACCCGGCAGGGAACTATGGCTACACCTTC | CASSLNPAGNYGYTF | . | TRBV6-1 | . | TRBJ1-2
TGTGCTAGCAGCAAAGGGACTAACTATGGCTACACCTTC | CASSKGTNYGYTF | once | TRBV7-7 | . | TRBJ1-2
TGTGCCAGTAGGACGGGATGGCAGAACACTGAAGCTTTCTTT | CASRTGWQNTEAFF | . | TRBV19 | . | TRBJ1-1
TGTGCCAGCAGTTTCTTACAGGGGGAGCTGTTTTTT | CASSFLQGELFF | . | TRBV2 | . | TRBJ2-2
TGTGCCAGCAGCCCACCGGGACAGTTCAATCAGCCCCAGCATTTT | CASSPPGQFNQPQHF | . | TRBV12-1 | . | TRBJ1-5
TGTGCCAGCAGTTTAGGAAACGGTGGGATCTATGGCTACACCTTC | CASSLGNGGIYGYTF | . | TRBV28 | . | TRBJ1-2
TGTGCCAGCAGCATATCGTCGACAGGTCAGCCCCAGCATTTT | CASSISSTGQPQHF | . | TRBV9 | . | TRBJ1-5